This TCR beta chain was sequenced during a study of T-cell reconstitution after alpha-beta-depleted transplantation in children. The CDR3 is 14 amino acids. V lost 0 bases to trimming and J lost 2 bases, with 6 bases between them. Per germline, CDR1 MNHEY and CDR2 SMNVEV (reference sequence). Unique molecular identifiers were used in preparing the TCRbeta library. TCRdb reprocessed the PCR reads via MiXCR and lists one record per CDR3 protein. The table lists 700,000 to 950,000 distinct CDR3 sequences, roughly 16% of them singletons. This clonotype was obtained from a male patient younger than 18 who had a stem cell transplant for acute lymphoblastic leukemia, so the T cells may come from the graft donor. J is TRBJ2-3 and V is TRBV27, with D unclear. The sequences come from PBMCs, mostly from graft donor cells, collected 360 days after TCRalphabeta/CD19-depleted stem cell transplant. CDR3 sequence (DNA): TGTGCCAGCAGTTTATCCTCCACCACAGATACGCAGTATTTT. Amino acid sequence: CASSLSSTTDTQYF.